The source of this TCR beta chain is a study of blood T cells in healthy people across ages (dated by TCRdb to the mid-2010s). As for the study more broadly: In model experiments, template switching captured about one uniquely barcoded TCR beta cDNA molecule for every two T cells. Two additional independent replicas of 1 million unique cDNA reads from the same blood draw were analyzed for two donors (one aged 18 to 30 and one aged 80 or older). To avoid experimental bias, donors of different ages were distributed randomly across sequencing lanes. Using deep sequencing normalized with unique cDNA molecular identifiers, the study measured how TCR beta repertoire diversity changes with age. Four age groups were formed from the donors: young (average approximately 15 years), middle-aged (around 41), aged (roughly 59) and long-lived (around 80).

Broader findings and caveats from the paper: Total diversity estimates from one million sequenced T cells were considered lower bounds and underestimates. As age increased, observed TCR beta diversity per million T cells dropped in a roughly linear way, and a significant reduction was already evident by age 40. Bulk unsorted PBMC profiling prevented conclusive comparison of naive and antigen-experienced compartments. Compared with the aged group, the long-lived group had more naive CD4+ T cells, fewer expanded clones and increased TCR diversity, a pattern suggesting age selection. Because donor CMV infection status was unknown, age-related changes in expanded clonotypes were potentially confounded. The percentage of naive T cells measured by flow cytometry correlated strongly with observed TCR beta diversity.

The library was made by 5' RACE. TCRdb shows the sequencer as Illumina HiSeq 2500. A second PCR of roughly 7 to 11 cycles was performed with a sample-barcoded 5' primer and a J-beta primer mix. A template-switch 5' adaptor carrying 12 random nucleotides introduced a unique molecular identifier onto each TCR beta cDNA molecule. At least 2.5 million CDR3-containing paired-end reads were obtained from each sample. First-strand cDNA was synthesized from all RNA with the Mint cDNA synthesis kit, primed by a TRBC-specific oligonucleotide. Following uracil-DNA glycosylase treatment, all cDNA underwent a first 18-cycle PCR with the universal primers M1SS and BC2_uni_R. The authors' pipeline ran thus. For normalization, 1 million high-quality reads, each with a distinct molecular identifier, were randomly selected from each sample. Instead of being binned into consensus sequences, reads that shared molecular identifiers were thrown out. MiTCR, run with a Q25 quality threshold and the strictest error-elimination algorithm, handled CDR3 identification, clonotype clustering and error correction. A nonparametric unseen species model using Euler transformation provided a lower-bound estimate of total TCR beta diversity. TCRdb trimmed the raw reads at Q25, called clones with MiXCR and kept productive beta chains. Each CDR3 protein gets just one entry, which takes the most common genes and DNA from the rows behind it. These V and J calls derive from TCRdb rather than the authors' analysis. In this sample the table shows about 1,800,000 distinct CDR3 sequences, roughly 30% of which occur a single time. Approximately 7.7% of the sample is in the top ten clones.

The 35 to 40 donors, aged about 6 to 95 years, were systemically healthy Caucasian individuals from Russia. Approximately 9.3 milliliters of peripheral blood were collected from each donor into EDTA-treated Vacutainer tubes. PBMCs were isolated by Ficoll-Paque density-gradient centrifugation, with at least 7 million obtained per sample. Trizol reagent was used to extract total RNA from the PBMCs, yielding at least 5 micrograms per sample. For every donor, flow cytometry on a PBMC aliquot measured the percentage of naive CD45RAhigh/CD27high T cells. Clipping removes 5 bases from V and 0 bases from J, with 6 as the unmatched junction base count. Reading the germline V gene gives CDR1 SGHDN and CDR2 FVKESK. Taken from cysteine to phenylalanine, the CDR3 has 16 residues. Only the CDR3 DNA is retained, 48 bases long and in frame from the first base. With respect to this clonotype: The specificity of this receptor is unknown. Base qualities are not provided; no much larger clone lies one nucleotide away.

This sequence originates from a woman aged 30 to 39 in good health. The sequenced sample was blood. The chain couples TRBV14 to TRBJ1-3, and TRBD1 aligns with 8 junction nucleotides. The CDR3 loop reads CASSYDRGGSGNTIYF. Read as DNA, the sequence is TGTGCCAGCAGCTACGACAGGGGCGGCTCTGGAAACACCATATATTTT.